A selection of T cell receptor beta chains follows, all from one sample in a study of blood T cell repertoires in COVID-19. TCRdb's table, derived via immunoSEQ multiplex PCR, lists solely in-frame clones and lacks some. The sample holds 70,000 or so clones, roughly 84% seen once. Source material: peripheral blood. Source of these receptors: a man older than 75 with active or convalescent COVID-19. Both conserved end residues are part of each CDR3. D genes are given only for firm matches. The size of a clone is reported for some rows only, either as once, few or many, or as a class for expanded clones.

cdr3_nt cdr3_aa v_call d_call cdr3_length j_call clone_size
TGCGCCAGCAGCTCAGTAGCAGGGCACGCTAATGAAAAACTGTTTTTT CASSSVAGHANEKLFF TRBV5-1 . 16 TRBJ1-4 .
TGTGCCAGCAGCCCGACTAGCGGGGTTTCCTACAATGAGCAGTTCTTC CASSPTSGVSYNEQFF TRBV4-2 TRBD2 16 TRBJ2-1 .
TGTGCCAGCAGCCAGGTGGAAGTGAGCTCCTACGAGCAGTACTTC CASSQVEVSSYEQYF TRBV6-6 . 15 TRBJ2-7 once
TGTGCCAGCAGTGAATCGGGGACCCGGACAGCCAACTCCTATAATTCACCCCTCCACTTT CASSESGTRTANSYNSPLHF TRBV6-1 . 20 TRBJ1-6 .
TGTGCCAGCAGCTTAGGAGACAGGGAGAACACTGAAGCTTTCTTT CASSLGDRENTEAFF TRBV11-2 TRBD1 15 TRBJ1-1 .
TGTGCCAGCAGTAGAAGACAGTCTGGAAACACCATATATTTT CASSRRQSGNTIYF TRBV6-5 . 14 TRBJ1-3 .
TGTGCCAGAGGACAGGACCTCTTCAACACTGAAGCTTTCTTT CARGQDLFNTEAFF TRBV30 TRBD1 14 TRBJ1-1 .
TGCGCCAGCAGCTTGAACGGAGTAAATTCACCCCTCCACTTT CASSLNGVNSPLHF TRBV5-1 . 14 TRBJ1-6 .
TGTGCCAGCAGCTCCTCTGGACAGGGTGTGAACACTGAAGCTTTCTTT CASSSSGQGVNTEAFF TRBV7-9 TRBD1 16 TRBJ1-1 .
TGTGCCAGCAGTGAGAAACAGGGTTTGATCTCGGTCTACACCTTC CASSEKQGLISVYTF TRBV2 . 15 TRBJ1-2 .
TGTGCCAGCAGTGGACCGACAGTGAAAAGCTCTGGGGCCAACGTCCTGACTTTC CASSGPTVKSSGANVLTF TRBV6-1 . 18 TRBJ2-6 once
TGTGCCAGCAGTTTGTCCCAGGGGGACGAGCAGTTCTTC CASSLSQGDEQFF TRBV12-3/TRBV12-4 TRBD1 13 TRBJ2-1 .
TGTGCCAGCAGCTTATCCGAGACTAACTATGGCTACACCTTC CASSLSETNYGYTF TRBV7-2 . 14 TRBJ1-2 .
TGTGCCTGGAGTCGGACAGTTTTTACTAGCGGGAGGGGGAGCACAGATACGCAGTATTTT CAWSRTVFTSGRGSTDTQYF TRBV30 TRBD2 20 TRBJ2-3 .
TGTGCCAGCAGTGAAAGGGGCAGGGGAGGGACTGAAGCTTTCTTT CASSERGRGGTEAFF TRBV6-1 . 15 TRBJ1-1 .
TGTGCCAGCTCACAAGGGACAGGGAACGAAAAACTGTTTTTT CASSQGTGNEKLFF TRBV18 TRBD1 14 TRBJ1-4 few
TGTGCCAGCAGTTTGGTAACAGGAAACTTACACGTGGGTGAGCAGTACTTC CASSLVTGNLHVGEQYF TRBV27 . 17 TRBJ2-7 .
TGCAGTGCTAGTTTGGCAGGGCCAAGAAACACTGAAGCTTTCTTT CSASLAGPRNTEAFF TRBV20-1 . 15 TRBJ1-1 .
TGTGCCAGTAGGACACAGGGGAGCACTGAAGCTTTCTTT CASRTQGSTEAFF TRBV19 TRBD1 13 TRBJ1-1 few
TGCGCCAGCAGCTTGGTTCTGACAGGGGTCCGGGAGCAGTACTTC CASSLVLTGVREQYF TRBV5-1 TRBD1 15 TRBJ2-7 once
TGTGCCAGCAACCCAGGGACAGGTGAGCAGTTCTTC CASNPGTGEQFF TRBV12-3/TRBV12-4 TRBD1 12 TRBJ2-1 few
TGTGCCAGCAGCCTTCCGGGACAGGGTTACGAGCAGTACTTC CASSLPGQGYEQYF TRBV14 TRBD1 14 TRBJ2-7 .
TGTGCCAGCAGCTTAGCGTTTGGGCTGACCGGGGAGCTGTTTTTT CASSLAFGLTGELFF TRBV7-8 . 15 TRBJ2-2 .